A selection of T cell receptor beta chains follows, all from one sample in a study of neoadjuvant anti-PD-1 for oral cavity cancer. Libraries were prepared by immunoSEQ multiplex PCR; TCRdb keeps only in-frame clonotypes and omits some of them. The table lists 11,000 to 15,000 clones, around 75% of them singletons. The sequencing here drew on PBMCs, taken after nivolumab (anti-PD-1) treatment. These receptors were taken from a person aged 35 to 85 with oral cavity squamous cell carcinoma. Both conserved end residues are part of each CDR3. Each record gives: CDR3 DNA, CDR3 protein, J gene, D gene, clone size, V gene. The D gene is left open where the match is weak. The listing skips clone size in some rows; elsewhere it reads once, few, many or a size class.

CDR3nt: TGTGCCAGCAGAGGGCTAGCGGGAACCCAATTCTACGAGCAGTACTTC; CDR3aa: CASRGLAGTQFYEQYF; j_gene: TRBJ2-7; d_gene: TRBD2; abundance: NA; v_gene: TRBV27
CDR3nt: TGTGCCAGCAGTTTCCCGAACCGGGACAACTCCTACGAGCAGTACTTC; CDR3aa: CASSFPNRDNSYEQYF; j_gene: TRBJ2-7; d_gene: NA; abundance: NA; v_gene: TRBV2
CDR3nt: TGCGCCAGCAGTTACCGGGACAGGGGCACTGAAGCTTTCTTT; CDR3aa: CASSYRDRGTEAFF; j_gene: TRBJ1-1; d_gene: TRBD1; abundance: NA; v_gene: TRBV5-1
CDR3nt: TGTGCCAGCAGCCGCCTGGGACAGAAACTCTACGAGCAGTACTTC; CDR3aa: CASSRLGQKLYEQYF; j_gene: TRBJ2-7; d_gene: TRBD1; abundance: once; v_gene: TRBV6-5
CDR3nt: TGTGCCAGCAGCCGAACAGGGGGCGCGGGGAGGGCTTTCTTT; CDR3aa: CASSRTGGAGRAFF; j_gene: TRBJ1-1; d_gene: TRBD1; abundance: NA; v_gene: TRBV11-2
CDR3nt: TGTGCCAGCAGCTCCTCCTTAGGGGGCTCGGGACCCCTCCACTTT; CDR3aa: CASSSSLGGSGPLHF; j_gene: TRBJ1-6; d_gene: TRBD1; abundance: NA; v_gene: TRBV7-9
CDR3nt: TGTGCCAGCAGCCAGGAGGGGGGGCCCCAGCATTTT; CDR3aa: CASSQEGGPQHF; j_gene: TRBJ1-5; d_gene: NA; abundance: few; v_gene: TRBV5-4
CDR3nt: TGTGCCAGCAGTGAGGGAGACAGGGCCTACGAGCAGTACTTC; CDR3aa: CASSEGDRAYEQYF; j_gene: TRBJ2-7; d_gene: TRBD1; abundance: once; v_gene: TRBV6-1
CDR3nt: TGTGCCAGCAGCTTAGACCCGAGCAGGGCGTACACCGGGGAGCTGTTTTTT; CDR3aa: CASSLDPSRAYTGELFF; j_gene: TRBJ2-2; d_gene: NA; abundance: NA; v_gene: TRBV7-3
CDR3nt: TGTGCCATCAGTGACACAGGGATCTCTGGAAACACCATATATTTT; CDR3aa: CAISDTGISGNTIYF; j_gene: TRBJ1-3; d_gene: NA; abundance: NA; v_gene: TRBV10-3
CDR3nt: TGTGCCAGCAGCCCAGGGGGCGTAAAAGAGACCCAGTACTTC; CDR3aa: CASSPGGVKETQYF; j_gene: TRBJ2-5; d_gene: TRBD1; abundance: NA; v_gene: TRBV5-6
CDR3nt: TGTGCCAGCAGTCACGGTGATAGGAACACTGAAGCTTTCTTT; CDR3aa: CASSHGDRNTEAFF; j_gene: TRBJ1-1; d_gene: NA; abundance: NA; v_gene: TRBV11-2
CDR3nt: TGTGCCAGCAGTAGGACAGTCTCCTACGAGCAGTACTTC; CDR3aa: CASSRTVSYEQYF; j_gene: TRBJ2-7; d_gene: NA; abundance: NA; v_gene: TRBV27
CDR3nt: TGTGCCAGCAGCCAGGGCCCTTACCAAGAGACCCAGTACTTC; CDR3aa: CASSQGPYQETQYF; j_gene: TRBJ2-5; d_gene: NA; abundance: NA; v_gene: TRBV5-5
CDR3nt: TGTGCCAGCTCACGATACAGGGGGGTGGGCACTGAAGCTTTCTTT; CDR3aa: CASSRYRGVGTEAFF; j_gene: TRBJ1-1; d_gene: TRBD1; abundance: few; v_gene: TRBV18
CDR3nt: TGTGCCAGCAGCTTAGTGGAGGGTACCGGGGAGCTGTTTTTT; CDR3aa: CASSLVEGTGELFF; j_gene: TRBJ2-2; d_gene: NA; abundance: few; v_gene: TRBV7-9
CDR3nt: TGTGCCAGCAGCCTCTTGAGCACAGATACGCAGTATTTT; CDR3aa: CASSLLSTDTQYF; j_gene: TRBJ2-3; d_gene: NA; abundance: NA; v_gene: TRBV5-5
CDR3nt: TGTGCCAGCAGCCGCTGGCAGGACGGGGAGCTGTTTTTT; CDR3aa: CASSRWQDGELFF; j_gene: TRBJ2-2; d_gene: NA; abundance: NA; v_gene: TRBV11-2
CDR3nt: TGCAGTGCTTCCCGGGAGGGGTATAACACCTTC; CDR3aa: CSASREGYNTF; j_gene: TRBJ1-2; d_gene: NA; abundance: NA; v_gene: TRBV20-1
CDR3nt: TGTGCCAGCAGCCCGGGGCTAGCGGGGTTCTATGAGCAGTTCTTC; CDR3aa: CASSPGLAGFYEQFF; j_gene: TRBJ2-1; d_gene: TRBD2; abundance: NA; v_gene: TRBV5-4
CDR3nt: TGCGCCAGCAGCCTCTGGGGGGCCCCGAACACCGGGGAGCTGTTTTTT; CDR3aa: CASSLWGAPNTGELFF; j_gene: TRBJ2-2; d_gene: NA; abundance: NA; v_gene: TRBV5-1
CDR3nt: TGTGCCACAGGAACGTTGATCCGGGACGCACGTTCGGTCCAAGAGACCCAGTACTTC; CDR3aa: CATGTLIRDARSVQETQYF; j_gene: TRBJ2-5; d_gene: NA; abundance: NA; v_gene: TRBV10-3
CDR3nt: TGTGCCAGCAGCTCCGGGGGGCGGGGGTCGGTGAACACTGAAGCTTTCTTT; CDR3aa: CASSSGGRGSVNTEAFF; j_gene: TRBJ1-1; d_gene: NA; abundance: once; v_gene: TRBV5-4
CDR3nt: TGTGCCAGCAGCTTAACCTCCCGGGGGGCCGGGGAGCTGTTTTTT; CDR3aa: CASSLTSRGAGELFF; j_gene: TRBJ2-2; d_gene: TRBD2; abundance: NA; v_gene: TRBV7-3
CDR3nt: TGTGCCAGCAGCGGGAGGACAGGGTTTGGTGGCTACACCTTC; CDR3aa: CASSGRTGFGGYTF; j_gene: TRBJ1-2; d_gene: TRBD1; abundance: few; v_gene: TRBV7-8
CDR3nt: TGTGCCAGCAGCGCCAGCGGCTATGGCTACACCTTC; CDR3aa: CASSASGYGYTF; j_gene: TRBJ1-2; d_gene: NA; abundance: few; v_gene: TRBV7-9
CDR3nt: TGTGCCAGCAGCCCCTCCGGGGGGCGGGGGGCCTACGAGCAGTACTTC; CDR3aa: CASSPSGGRGAYEQYF; j_gene: TRBJ2-7; d_gene: TRBD2; abundance: NA; v_gene: TRBV7-2
CDR3nt: TGCAGTGCTAGAGTAGAGGGGCTTCCAACCTTC; CDR3aa: CSARVEGLPTF; j_gene: TRBJ1-2; d_gene: NA; abundance: NA; v_gene: TRBV20-1
CDR3nt: TGTGCCAGCAGCCAAGACACCGGGGGACTAGCGCGTTCCTACGAGCAGTACTTC; CDR3aa: CASSQDTGGLARSYEQYF; j_gene: TRBJ2-7; d_gene: TRBD2; abundance: NA; v_gene: TRBV4-2
CDR3nt: TGTGCCAGCAGTAATCCCGGGGTTTTCGGGCAGTACTTC; CDR3aa: CASSNPGVFGQYF; j_gene: TRBJ2-7; d_gene: NA; abundance: NA; v_gene: TRBV6-5
CDR3nt: TGTGCCAGCAGTGATCATAGGGACCATGAGCAGTTCTTC; CDR3aa: CASSDHRDHEQFF; j_gene: TRBJ2-1; d_gene: NA; abundance: once; v_gene: TRBV25-1
CDR3nt: TGTGCCAGCAGCTTAGCTGGAGGGGAGTACTACGAGCAGTACTTC; CDR3aa: CASSLAGGEYYEQYF; j_gene: TRBJ2-7; d_gene: NA; abundance: NA; v_gene: TRBV7-6
CDR3nt: TGCGCCAGCAGCCTAGGGGGCCTCTACGAGCAGTACTTC; CDR3aa: CASSLGGLYEQYF; j_gene: TRBJ2-7; d_gene: TRBD1; abundance: NA; v_gene: TRBV4-1
CDR3nt: TGTGCCAGCAGCCAACGAACTAGCGAATACAATGAGCAGTTCTTC; CDR3aa: CASSQRTSEYNEQFF; j_gene: TRBJ2-1; d_gene: TRBD2; abundance: NA; v_gene: TRBV5-4
CDR3nt: TGTACGGCGGGACAGTATGGCTACACCTTC; CDR3aa: CTAGQYGYTF; j_gene: TRBJ1-2; d_gene: TRBD1; abundance: NA; v_gene: TRBV30
CDR3nt: TGTGCCAGCAGTTTTGCGAGTCGGCTTAGTAATCAGCCCCAGCATTTT; CDR3aa: CASSFASRLSNQPQHF; j_gene: TRBJ1-5; d_gene: NA; abundance: NA; v_gene: TRBV28
CDR3nt: TGTGCCAGCACCTATTCCAGGGGAAGGGGGCAGCCCCAGCATTTT; CDR3aa: CASTYSRGRGQPQHF; j_gene: TRBJ1-5; d_gene: NA; abundance: few; v_gene: TRBV2
CDR3nt: TGTGCCAGCTCACCATTGACAGGGAATAATGAAAAACTGTTTTTT; CDR3aa: CASSPLTGNNEKLFF; j_gene: TRBJ1-4; d_gene: TRBD1; abundance: NA; v_gene: TRBV18
CDR3nt: TGTGCCAGCAGCTTAGAATTGCGGACAGGGAATGGCTACACCTTC; CDR3aa: CASSLELRTGNGYTF; j_gene: TRBJ1-2; d_gene: TRBD1; abundance: NA; v_gene: TRBV7-3
CDR3nt: TGTGCCAGCAGCTTGGCGGTGGCCGTTATCTCCTACAATGAGCAGTTCTTC; CDR3aa: CASSLAVAVISYNEQFF; j_gene: TRBJ2-1; d_gene: NA; abundance: NA; v_gene: TRBV5-4
CDR3nt: TGTGCCAGCAGGAGGGACACTCTTACCTACAATGAGCAGTTCTTC; CDR3aa: CASRRDTLTYNEQFF; j_gene: TRBJ2-1; d_gene: NA; abundance: once; v_gene: TRBV6-5
CDR3nt: TGTGCCAGCAGGCTAGAGAGCGGGAGGGCCCCCGAGCAGTACTTC; CDR3aa: CASRLESGRAPEQYF; j_gene: TRBJ2-7; d_gene: TRBD2; abundance: NA; v_gene: TRBV28
CDR3nt: TGTGCCAGCAGCTTAGCGGTCTGGGAGAGGTATGGCTACACCTTC; CDR3aa: CASSLAVWERYGYTF; j_gene: TRBJ1-2; d_gene: NA; abundance: few; v_gene: TRBV7-2
CDR3nt: TGTGCCAGCAGCCCCCGGGGTGGGAGGATGAACTCCTACGAGCAGTACTTC; CDR3aa: CASSPRGGRMNSYEQYF; j_gene: TRBJ2-7; d_gene: NA; abundance: NA; v_gene: TRBV9
CDR3nt: TGTGCAAGTCGCTTAGAACAGGGCTTTGGAATTTTTACTAGCAATCAGCCCCAGCATTTT; CDR3aa: CASRLEQGFGIFTSNQPQHF; j_gene: TRBJ1-5; d_gene: NA; abundance: NA; v_gene: TRBV12-2
CDR3nt: TGTGCCAGCAGCTTGGACAGTGGGACAGGGACAGATACGCAGTATTTT; CDR3aa: CASSLDSGTGTDTQYF; j_gene: TRBJ2-3; d_gene: TRBD1; abundance: few; v_gene: TRBV5-6
CDR3nt: TGCGCCAGCAGCGGACAGGCCAACTCCTACGAGCAGTACTTC; CDR3aa: CASSGQANSYEQYF; j_gene: TRBJ2-7; d_gene: TRBD1; abundance: NA; v_gene: TRBV5-1
CDR3nt: TGTGCCAGCAGCTTAAAGCCCGCTTACACTGAAGCTTTCTTT; CDR3aa: CASSLKPAYTEAFF; j_gene: TRBJ1-1; d_gene: NA; abundance: NA; v_gene: TRBV7-3
CDR3nt: TGCGCCAGCAGCCCCGGAGGCCCGGGTATGAACACTGAAGCTTTCTTT; CDR3aa: CASSPGGPGMNTEAFF; j_gene: TRBJ1-1; d_gene: NA; abundance: NA; v_gene: TRBV5-1
CDR3nt: TGTGCCAGTAGCGGGGTTGCGTCCTACAATGAGCAGTTCTTC; CDR3aa: CASSGVASYNEQFF; j_gene: TRBJ2-1; d_gene: TRBD2; abundance: NA; v_gene: TRBV5-4
CDR3nt: TGTGCCAGCATTTTGACAGGTTCCGAGCAGTACTTC; CDR3aa: CASILTGSEQYF; j_gene: TRBJ2-7; d_gene: NA; abundance: NA; v_gene: TRBV2
CDR3nt: TGTGCCAGCAGCTTTGCGGGAGTAAAGACCCAGTACTTC; CDR3aa: CASSFAGVKTQYF; j_gene: TRBJ2-5; d_gene: TRBD2; abundance: NA; v_gene: TRBV7-6